The 18 T cell receptor beta chains reported below all come from one sample, sequenced in a study of blood T cell repertoires in COVID-19. TCRdb's copy holds only in-frame clones and misses some; the assay was immunoSEQ multiplex PCR. The sample shows roughly 20,000 clones, 70% to 90% of them seen only once. Sequenced: peripheral blood. The receptors were gathered from a human donor with active COVID-19. The donor label of this sample is uncertain.

The count of this clone is one. The chain carries TRBV7-3 and TRBJ1-1; 7 bases fit TRBD1. The V gene end was trimmed by 5 bases and the J gene end by 0 bases; junction bases not matched to a gene: 3. Germline loops: CDR1 SGHTA, CDR2 FQGTGA. The CDR3 is 14 residues long. The CDR3 region has the DNA TGTGCCAGCAGCGCGGGACAGATGAACACTGAAGCTTTCTTT. Its protein product is CASSAGQMNTEAFF.

In DNA form, the CDR3 reads TGTGCCAGTAGACCAGGGGGACAAGAGACCCAGTACTTC. Translating gives CASRPGGQETQYF. The rearrangement joins TRBV19 to TRBJ2-5, with 7 positions matching TRBD1. The CDR3 consists of 13 residues. Per the germline V gene, CDR1 is LNHDA and CDR2 is SQIVND (reference sequence). The ends lost 6 bases at V and 2 bases at J; junction bases unmatched: 3.

The CDR3 loop reads CASSPRTSGDNEQFF. The CDR3 DNA reads as TGCGCCAGCAGCCCCAGGACTAGCGGGGACAATGAGCAGTTCTTC. V gene TRBV5-1 combines with J gene TRBJ2-1, with 12 nucleotides matching TRBD2. The V gene end was trimmed by 4 bases and the J gene end by 5 bases; junction bases not matched to a gene: 4. There are 15 residues in the CDR3. CDR1 and CDR2 (germline): SGHRS, YFSETQ. Filled out from reference TRBV5-1 and TRBJ2-1, the complete variable domain reads KAGVTQTPRYLIKTRGQQVTLSCSPISGHRSVSWYQQTPGQGLQFLFEYFSETQRNKGNFPGRFSGRQFSNSRSEMNVSTLELGDSALYLCASSPRTSGDNEQFFGPGTRLTVL.

V and J are TRBV18 and TRBJ2-5, with D perhaps TRBD1 (6 bases). Germline V gene sequence: CDR1 KGHSH, CDR2 LQKENI. The CDR3 is 14 residues long. The V end was cut by 6 bases, the J end by 7 bases, with 18 bases between. The CDR3 loop is CASSFQGSYGTQYF. The CDR3 nucleotides read TGTGCCAGCTCGTTCCAGGGGTCGTATGGGACCCAGTACTTC.

A single count supports this clone. The J gene is TRBJ2-3, the V gene TRBV6-5; possible D gene TRBD1, 5 bases. V lost 7 bases and J lost 4, with 9 bases in between. Germline V gene lookup returns CDR1 MNHEY and CDR2 SVGAGI. The CDR3 is made up of 12 amino acids. For the CDR3, the DNA is TGTGCCAGCAACCAGGGTGCAGATACGCAGTATTTT. It is translated as CASNQGADTQYF.

The chain combines TRBV13 with TRBJ2-5, with TRBD1 identical over 7 bases. CDR1 and CDR2 (germline): PRHDT, FYEKMQ (reference sequence). The ends lost 5 bases at V and 0 bases at J; junction bases unmatched: 9. The CDR3 is 16 residues long. The CDR3 DNA follows: TGTGCCAGCAGCACCCGGACAGGTCCGGACCAAGAGACCCAGTACTTC. Translating it yields CASSTRTGPDQETQYF.

This chain joins TRBV15 and TRBJ2-3; 11 bases line up with TRBD2. The V and J ends lost 2 bases and 6 bases, in that order; junction bases with no gene match: 7. The V gene's germline CDR1 is LNHNV and CDR2 YYDKDF (reference sequence). This CDR3 spans 16 amino acids. The CDR3 nucleotides read TGTGCCACCAGCAGACTTACTAGCGGGGGAGGGGATACGCAGTATTTT. Translation gives CATSRLTSGGGDTQYF.

V usage is TRBV7-9 and J usage is TRBJ2-3; 10 nucleotides align to TRBD2. This CDR3 spans 15 amino acids. The ends lost 2 bases at V and 1 base at J; junction bases unmatched: 0. Germline V gene sequence: CDR1 SEHNR, CDR2 FQNEAQ (reference sequence). CDR3 coding DNA: TGTGCCAGCAGCTTAACTAGCGGGGGCACAGATACGCAGTATTTT. It specifies CASSLTSGGTDTQYF.

The V gene is TRBV15, the J gene TRBJ2-5; TRBD1 matches at 9 bases. V dropped 2 bases and J dropped 3; count of bases not matched to a gene: 4. From germline, CDR1 is LNHNV and CDR2 YYDKDF (reference sequence). The CDR3 spans 15 residues. CDR3 amino acids: CATSRSGQGKETQYF. CDR3 bases: TGTGCCACCAGCAGATCGGGACAGGGAAAAGAGACCCAGTACTTC.

The chain links TRBV3-1 (or the pseudogene TRBV3-2) to TRBJ2-3; 7 bases align to TRBD2. Trimming removed 1 base from V and 7 bases from J; junction bases left unmatched: 14. CDR1 is LGHDT and CDR2 is YNNKEL in the germline V gene (reference sequence). The CDR3 runs to 17 residues. The CDR3 sequence is CASSQGGGPRGSYTQYF. The CDR3 nucleotides read TGTGCCAGCAGCCAAGGGGGGGGACCAAGGGGTTCATATACGCAGTATTTT.

This clone was seen more than once but under ten times. The V call is TRBV18, the J call TRBJ2-7; D possibly corresponds to TRBD1 (5 bases). Trimming stripped 3 bases from V and 1 base from J, with 10 bases between. The CDR3 covers 14 residues. CDR1 is KGHSH, CDR2 LQKENI, per germline. The CDR3 nucleotides are TGTGCCAGCTCACCGTCGACAGAATCCTACGAGCAGTACTTC. It specifies CASSPSTESYEQYF.

The V call is TRBV23-1, the J call TRBJ2-7; the match to TRBD2 covers 7 bases. TRBV23-1 is recorded as an ORF, its role being uncertain. V dropped 8 bases and J dropped 0; count of bases not matched to a gene: 4. CDR3 size: 13 residues. The CDR3 nucleotides are TGCGCCAGCGGCGGGGGAAACTCCTACGAGCAGTACTTC. It is translated as CASGGGNSYEQYF.

The rearrangement joins TRBV9 to TRBJ1-6; TRBD1 might be the D (6 bases). The CDR3 has 15 amino acids. Germline V gene data show CDR1 as SGDLS and CDR2 as YYNGEE. V was clipped by 4 bases and J by 7 bases, with 15 bases between them. Here the CDR3 DNA reads TGTGCCAGCAGCCAAGGGGGTATCCGGAATTCACCCCTCCACTTT. The encoded protein is CASSQGGIRNSPLHF.

The sample holds one count of this clone. The J gene is TRBJ2-3, the V gene TRBV19, with 7 bases matching TRBD1. Germline V lookup: CDR1 LNHDA, CDR2 SQIVND (reference sequence). The CDR3 runs 15 residues. With 4 bases clipped from V and 0 bases from J, the junction kept 4 bases outside the gene matches. The CDR3 region is CASSRDSPSTDTQYF. CDR3 nucleotide sequence: TGTGCCAGTAGTAGGGACAGCCCTAGCACAGATACGCAGTATTTT.

The sample holds a few counts of this clone. J is TRBJ2-7 and V is TRBV18; D is perhaps TRBD2 (5 bases). CDR1 KGHSH and CDR2 LQKENI come from the germline V gene. The V gene lost 3 bases and the J gene lost 0 bases, with 12 bases spanning the gap. The CDR3 sequence is 15 residues long. DNA for the CDR3: TGTGCCAGCTCACCCCCTAGCAGAAGCTCCTACGAGCAGTACTTC. As protein: CASSPPSRSSYEQYF. Together with reference TRBV18 and TRBJ2-7, the CDR3 gives the full variable domain: NAGVMQNPRHLVRRRGQEARLRCSPMKGHSHVYWYRQLPEEGLKFMVYLQKENIIDESGMPKERFSAEFPKEGPSILRIQQVVRGDSAAYFCASSPPSRSSYEQYFGPGTRLTVT.

The chain links TRBV2 to TRBJ1-5; D gene uncertain. CDR3 length equals 14 residues. Germline CDR1 and CDR2: SNHLY and FYNNEI. Trimming took off 7 bases at V and 2 bases at J, with 12 bases between the two ends. CDR3 protein: CASTSMVGNQPQHF. In DNA form, the CDR3 reads TGTGCCAGCACTAGTATGGTCGGCAATCAGCCCCAGCATTTT.

V and J are TRBV11-3 and TRBJ2-7; perhaps TRBD1 as D (6 bases). With 1 base removed from V and 6 bases from J, the gap between germline ends came to 19 bases. CDR1 is SGHNT, CDR2 YENEEA, per germline. The CDR3 is made up of 16 amino acids. This CDR3 is CASSLGMVRGRIEQYF. DNA of the CDR3: TGTGCCAGCAGCTTAGGGATGGTCAGGGGCAGGATCGAGCAGTACTTC.

This clone showed up just a few times. The chain uses TRBV7-9 and TRBJ2-5; 9 positions agree with TRBD2. Germline V lookup: CDR1 SEHNR, CDR2 FQNEAQ (reference sequence). Trimming cost V 5 bases and J 5 bases; bases outside gene matches: 9. This CDR3 region has 15 residues. This CDR3 is CASSPPLAGGETQYF. The CDR3 DNA reads as TGTGCCAGCAGCCCCCCACTGGCGGGGGGGGAGACCCAGTACTTC.